Shown below are 19 T cell receptor beta chains from a single sample sequenced in a study of T cells in Graves' hyperthyroidism and ophthalmopathy. TCR beta CDR3 sequences were amplified from RNA transcripts. RT-PCR in the first round (using the HTBI primer set) targeted the TCR CDR3. In TCRdb, the multiplex PCR reads were re-called with MiXCR into one record per CDR3 protein. Among about 180,000 distinct CDR3 sequences listed, about 18% were seen once. Material: blood. The receptors were gathered from a woman in her fifties or sixties with Graves' hyperthyroidism.

In this sample, this clonotype turned up many times. This chain uses TRBV20-1 with TRBJ1-6; D is undetermined. V was shortened by 0 bases and J by 9 bases, with 9 bases between the two germline ends. There are 13 residues in the CDR3. Per germline, CDR1 DFQATT and CDR2 SNEGSKA (reference sequence). The CDR3 reads CSARDRGASPLHF. The CDR3 DNA sequence: TGCAGTGCTAGAGACCGGGGTGCTTCACCCCTCCACTTT.

This clonotype was seen many times. In DNA form, the CDR3 reads TGTGCCAGCAGTTTAGGAAATTCCGGGGAGCTGTTTTTT. Residues: CASSLGNSGELFF. This chain uses TRBV28 with TRBJ2-2; D call uncertain. Germline values: CDR1 MDHEN, CDR2 SYDVKM. V lost 2 bases and J 6 bases, leaving 7 bases between the germline ends. The CDR3 loop spans 13 amino acids. The whole variable domain, filled in from reference TRBV28 and TRBJ2-2, reads DVKVTQSSRYLVKRTGEKVFLECVQDMDHENMFWYRQDPGLGLRLIYFSYDVKMKEKGDIPEGYSVSREKKERFSLILESASTNQTSMYLCASSLGNSGELFFGEGSRLTVL.

This clonotype was observed many times. The V call is TRBV5-6, the J call TRBJ1-1, with TRBD1 matching over 11 bases. V was clipped by 4 bases and J by 4 bases; unmatched bases: 3. CDR1 SGHDT and CDR2 YYEEEE come from the germline V gene. The CDR3 is 14 residues long. CDR3 amino acids: CASSPGQGVTEAFF. CDR3 nucleotides: TGTGCCAGCAGCCCGGGACAGGGGGTCACTGAAGCTTTCTTT.

This clonotype was seen more than once but under ten times. The chain links TRBV4-1 to TRBJ2-2; D is uncertain. Germline loops: CDR1 MGHRA, CDR2 YSYEKL. The CDR3 is 13 residues long. V was pared by 0 bases and J by 12 bases, with 11 bases between. CDR3 in amino acids: CASSQDRSGQLFF. CDR3 in DNA: TGCGCCAGCAGCCAAGACCGGTCAGGTCAGCTGTTTTTT.

This clonotype was seen many times. The chain combines TRBV6-1 with TRBJ1-3; D remains unclear. V was trimmed by 2 bases and J by 0 bases, leaving 5 bases between them. The CDR3 is made up of 14 amino acids. Germline-derived CDR1 and CDR2 are MNHNS and SASEGT. CDR3 coding DNA: TGTGCCAGCAGTGAATTGAGCTCTGGAAACACCATATATTTT. This codes for CASSELSSGNTIYF.

This clonotype was detected many times. CDR3 region: CASSSGTGGRNTIYF. CDR3 coding DNA: TGTGCCAGCAGCTCTGGGACAGGAGGGAGAAACACCATATATTTT. The chain combines TRBV7-2 with TRBJ1-3; 8 bases line up with TRBD1. The CDR3 sequence is 15 residues long. Unmatched junction bases numbered 7, after V lost 4 bases and J lost 5 bases. The germline CDR1 and CDR2 sequences are SGHTA and FQGNSA.

Many counts were recorded for this clonotype. The rearrangement joins TRBV5-1 to TRBJ1-2, with TRBD1 matching 7 bases. Germline CDR1 and CDR2: SGHRS and YFSETQ. The CDR3 is made up of 13 amino acids. V gave up 4 bases and J gave up 8 bases; unmatched junction bases: 8. The CDR3 DNA reads as TGCGCCAGCAGCCAATCTCACAGGGGAGGCTACACCTTC. Encoded protein: CASSQSHRGGYTF.

This clonotype has ten or more counts. The gene calls are TRBV6-2 or TRBV6-3 and TRBJ2-1; D is unresolved. The length of the CDR3 is 16 residues. Trimming removed 3 bases from V and 6 bases from J, with 18 bases in between. Per germline, CDR1 MNHEY and CDR2 SVGEGT. The CDR3 DNA sequence: TGTGCCAGCAGTTATTTTGAAGTGGCGAGGTCCAATGAGCAGTTCTTC. This encodes CASSYFEVARSNEQFF.

This clonotype was seen many times. J is TRBJ1-4 and V is TRBV7-9; D gene unclear. This CDR3 is 12 amino acids long. Germline V CDR1 and CDR2: SEHNR, FQNEAQ (reference sequence). Between the trimmed V and J ends, which lost 5 bases and 8 bases, there was a span of 9 bases. CDR3 amino acids: CASSQILEKLFF. The CDR3 coding sequence is TGTGCCAGCAGCCAAATACTAGAAAAACTGTTTTTT.

Only a few counts were recorded for this clonotype. This sequence joins TRBV20-1 and TRBJ1-2; unclear D gene. This CDR3 is built from 14 residues. Trimming cost V 6 bases and J 7 bases, with 21 bases left between them. Germline lookup yields CDR1 DFQATT and CDR2 SNEGSKA (reference sequence). CDR3 nucleotide sequence: TGCAGTGCCCCCCTCTGGGAAGGGCATCCTGGCTACACCTTC. Its protein is CSAPLWEGHPGYTF.

This clonotype was recorded a few times. This chain uses TRBV11-2 with TRBJ1-2; no definite D call. The germline V and J ends were trimmed by 0 bases and 6 bases, with 8 bases remaining between them. This CDR3 has 13 amino acids. CDR1 and CDR2 (germline): SGHAT, FQNNGV. CDR3 in amino acids: CASSLDRADGYTF. In nucleotides, the CDR3 is TGTGCCAGCAGCTTAGATAGAGCAGATGGCTACACCTTC.

This clonotype was found a few times. A much larger clone sits a single nucleotide away, making a read error possible. The chain couples TRBV6-2 or TRBV6-3 to TRBJ1-2; D might be TRBD1 (6 bases). The germline CDR1 and CDR2 sequences are MNHEY and SVGEGT. There are 13 residues in the CDR3. The CDR3, as DNA: TGTGCCAGCGGTTACCAGGGGAACTATGGCTACACCTTC. It codes for CASGYQGNYGYTF.

The rearrangement joins TRBV7-9 to TRBJ2-3, with TRBD2 matching 15 bases. The CDR3 runs to 17 residues. Germline-derived CDR1 and CDR2 are SEHNR and FQNEAQ (reference sequence). J lost 1 base, V lost 4 bases, and 3 bases had no gene match. Here the CDR3 reads CASSSGLAGGGTDTQYF. The CDR3, as DNA: TGTGCCAGCAGCTCCGGACTAGCGGGGGGGGGCACAGATACGCAGTATTTT.

At least ten counts were recorded for this clonotype. The rearrangement uses TRBV12-5 and TRBJ1-1, with D possibly matching TRBD1 (5 bases). This CDR3 has 14 amino acids. V lost 1 base, J lost 8 bases, and 14 bases lay in between. Per germline, CDR1 LGHNT and CDR2 FRNRAP. Here the CDR3 DNA reads TGTGCTAGTGGTTTGGACCTCGGGCGGGGGGAAGCTTTCTTT. This gives the protein CASGLDLGRGEAFF.

In its sample, this clonotype was seen many times. This chain links TRBV6-1 with TRBJ1-4; 8 positions match TRBD1. Germline loops: CDR1 MNHNS, CDR2 SASEGT. The junction had 4 bases not matched to a gene; V was cut back by 4 bases and J by 12 bases. CDR3 length: 12 amino acids. DNA for the CDR3: TGTGCCAGCAGTGGGAGGACAGGGCAACTGTTTTTT. This sequence encodes CASSGRTGQLFF.

There are many counts of this clonotype. V gene TRBV7-9 combines with J gene TRBJ1-2; 8 nucleotides agree with TRBD1. CDR3 length: 16 residues. The germline V gene encodes CDR1 SEHNR and CDR2 FQNEAQ (reference sequence). J lost 4 bases, V lost 5 bases, and 12 bases had no gene match. CDR3 nucleotide sequence: TGTGCCAGCAGCACGAGGACAGGGCTACTCGGCTATGGCTACACCTTC. Protein: CASSTRTGLLGYGYTF.

The sample holds many counts of this clonotype. The chain is built from TRBV19 and TRBJ1-1, with no clear D. In germline, CDR1 is LNHDA, CDR2 SQIVND (reference sequence). Trimming cost V 3 bases and J 2 bases, with 7 bases left between them. The CDR3 is 13 amino acids. The CDR3: CASSIWVNTEAFF. The CDR3 DNA reads as TGTGCCAGTAGTATTTGGGTTAACACTGAAGCTTTCTTT.

This clonotype was detected many times. The V and J genes are TRBV7-2 and TRBJ2-7, with a tentative D call TRBD1 (6 bases). Germline V gives CDR1 SGHTA, CDR2 FQGNSA. The CDR3 sequence is 15 residues long. V shed 2 bases and J shed 6 bases, with 17 bases lying between them. The CDR3 here is CASSLISGVAGEQYF. The CDR3 DNA reads as TGTGCCAGCAGCTTAATATCAGGGGTCGCGGGCGAGCAGTACTTC.

This clonotype was seen only a few times. The chain uses TRBV9 and TRBJ1-3; D possibly corresponds to TRBD1 (5 bases). The ends were cut back, 4 bases at V and 0 bases at J, with 20 bases in the middle. CDR3 length equals 18 residues. Germline CDR1 SGDLS, CDR2 YYNGEE. Here the CDR3 reads CASSLSASLTGSGNTIYF. The CDR3, as DNA: TGTGCCAGCAGCCTTTCCGCCTCCCTTACAGGCTCTGGAAACACCATATATTTT.